This passage covers 13 T cell receptor beta chains from one sample sequenced in a study of T cells in Graves' hyperthyroidism and ophthalmopathy. The TCR beta CDR3 regions underwent amplification using RNA transcripts as the source. The study used the HTBI primer set for a first-round RT-PCR of the TCR CDR3. TCRdb processed the multiplex PCR reads anew with MiXCR; each CDR3 protein has one entry. The sample includes about 500,000 distinct CDR3 sequences, more than 15% seen only once; the top ten take 15% to 20%. Sequencing was carried out using blood. The receptors come from a young woman with Graves' ophthalmopathy.

Regarding this clonotype: The CDR3 end shows no conserved phenylalanine or tryptophan, and so a read error is likely. The rearrangement uses TRBV7-7 and TRBJ2-1; D not resolved. This CDR3 contains 18 residues. Germline V gives CDR1 SSHAT, CDR2 FNYEAQ (reference sequence). The CDR3 loop reads CASSRRSSGPSSYNEQFL. CDR3 bases: TGTGCTAGCAGCCGAAGATCAAGTGGGCCGAGCTCCTACAATGAGCAGTTCCTC.

About this clonotype: This could be a read error, since a much larger clone is one nucleotide away. The CDR3 end shows no conserved phenylalanine or tryptophan, and so a read error is likely. The chain carries TRBV28 and TRBJ2-7; 10 bases match TRBD1. The J segment lost 3 bases and the V segment lost 7 bases, leaving 6 bases of the junction unmatched. Germline assignment: CDR1 MDHEN and CDR2 SYDVKM. The CDR3 totals 14 residues. CDR3 residues: CASTDRGTFYEQYL. DNA for the CDR3: TGTGCCAGCACGGACAGGGGGACCTTCTACGAGCAGTACCTC.

This clonotype was counted between two and nine times. The V call is TRBV12-3 or TRBV12-4, the J call TRBJ1-6; D gene uncertain. This CDR3 has 13 residues. Trimming took 0 bases from V and 8 from J, leaving 5 bases between them. Written as DNA, the CDR3 is TGTGCCAGCAGTTTAGCGGCGGATTCACCCCTCCACTTT. This codes for CASSLAADSPLHF.

The chain couples TRBV16 to TRBJ1-5; 10 nucleotides line up with TRBD1. The CDR3 has 12 residues. CDR1 and CDR2 (germline): KGHSY, FQNENV. The ends lost 9 bases at V and 5 bases at J; junction bases unmatched: 1. The CDR3 is CASGQGDQPQHF. DNA for the CDR3: TGTGCCAGTGGACAGGGGGATCAGCCCCAGCATTTT.

This clonotype was detected ten times or more. J is TRBJ2-3 and V is TRBV5-1; D possibly corresponds to TRBD1 (6 bases). The germline gives CDR1 SGHRS, CDR2 YFSETQ. The CDR3 is 15 amino acids. Trimming pared 4 bases from V and 2 bases from J, leaving 14 bases between. In DNA, the CDR3 is TGCGCCAGCAGCCCAGGGGACGGACCCACAGATACGCAGTATTTT. It specifies CASSPGDGPTDTQYF.

Turning to this clonotype: One end of the junction is discordant with germline, which a read error may explain. The chain carries TRBV6-4 and TRBJ1-1, with D perhaps matching TRBD1 (5 bases). Germline values: CDR1 MRHNA, CDR2 SNTAGT. The CDR3 is made up of 14 amino acids. This CDR3 reads CASIPGTVNAEAFF. CDR3 nucleotide sequence: TGTGCCAGCATTCCCGGGACCGTGAACGCTGAAGCTTTCTTT.

The chain employs TRBV19 and TRBJ1-1; 9 nucleotides match TRBD1. The CDR3 contains 15 residues. The J segment lost 1 base and the V segment lost 8 bases, leaving 8 bases of the junction unmatched. Germline values: CDR1 LNHDA, CDR2 SQIVND (reference sequence). The CDR3, as DNA: TGTGCCAGTTTGGGGACAGGGTGGCCGAACACTGAAGCTTTCTTT. Translating gives CASLGTGWPNTEAFF. The full variable domain, completed using reference TRBV19 and TRBJ1-1, is DGGITQSPKYLFRKEGQNVTLSCEQNLNHDAMYWYRQDPGQGLRLIYYSQIVNDFQKGDIAEGYSVSREKKESFPLTVTSAQKNPTAFYLCASLGTGWPNTEAFFGQGTRLTVV.

This clonotype was seen a few times. The chain carries TRBV13 and TRBJ1-1; TRBD1 matches at 11 bases. The germline V gene has CDR1 PRHDT and CDR2 FYEKMQ (reference sequence). This CDR3 spans 16 amino acids. Losses at the gene ends were 0 bases for V and 5 bases for J; bases not matched to a gene: 5. CDR3 sequence: CASSLGWGQGGTEAFF. The CDR3 nucleotides read TGTGCCAGCAGCTTAGGGTGGGGACAGGGGGGGACTGAAGCTTTCTTT. The whole variable domain, remainder taken from reference TRBV13 and TRBJ1-1, is AAGVIQSPRHLIKEKRETATLKCYPIPRHDTVYWYQQGPGQDPQFLISFYEKMQSDKGSIPDRFSAQQFSDYHSELNMSSLELGDSALYFCASSLGWGQGGTEAFFGQGTRLTVV.

The rearrangement uses TRBV14 and TRBJ1-3; 7 bases map to TRBD1. The CDR3 spans 16 residues. In germline, CDR1 is SGHDN, CDR2 FVKESK. Trimming took 3 bases from V and 4 from J; bases not matched to a gene: 9. The DNA for the CDR3 is TGTGCCAGCAGCCATCCCCGAGGGGGCGTCGGAAACACCATATATTTT. Amino acids: CASSHPRGGVGNTIYF.

This clonotype was counted only a few times. The V and J genes are TRBV6-1 and TRBJ2-6, with no clear D. CDR1 MNHNS and CDR2 SASEGT come from the germline V gene. The V and J ends lost 3 bases and 4 bases respectively, with 4 bases between them. The CDR3 is 13 residues long. The DNA of the CDR3 is TGTGCCAGCAGTGACCAGGGGGCCAACGTCCTGACTTTC. Its protein is CASSDQGANVLTF.

This clonotype has ten or more counts. The V and J genes are TRBV3-1 and TRBJ2-1; TRBD2 matches 11 bases. With V trimmed by 5 bases and J by 10 bases, 13 bases remained unmatched. CDR1 and CDR2 (germline): LGHDT, YNNKEL (reference sequence). This CDR3 has 16 amino acids. The CDR3 DNA is TGTGCCAGCAGCTTGACAACTAGCGGGAGATCTCGCGAGCAGTTCTTC. It is translated as CASSLTTSGRSREQFF.

V gene TRBV3-1 combines with J gene TRBJ2-1; the match to TRBD2 covers 14 bases. With 1 base clipped from V and 4 bases from J, the junction kept 12 bases outside the gene matches. The CDR3 spans 20 residues. Germline CDR1 is LGHDT and CDR2 is YNNKEL (reference sequence). CDR3 nucleotide sequence: TGTGCCAGCAGCCAAGGACTAGCGGGAGGGTCCCCCTATCTATACAATGAGCAGTTCTTC. Translation: CASSQGLAGGSPYLYNEQFF.

This clonotype was seen at least ten times. The V and J genes are TRBV30 and TRBJ1-1; D perhaps matches TRBD1 (5 bases). V dropped 5 bases and J dropped 6 bases, with 13 bases sitting between them. This CDR3 has 12 residues. Germline CDR1 and CDR2: GTSNPN and SVGIG (reference sequence). The CDR3 nucleotides are TGTGCCTGGCGGGACCCCGACCCTGAAGCTTTCTTT. The encoded protein is CAWRDPDPEAFF. Together with reference TRBV30 and TRBJ1-1, the CDR3 gives the full variable domain: SQTIHQWPATLVQPVGSPLSLECTVEGTSNPNLYWYRQAAGRGLQLLFYSVGIGQISSEVPQNLSASRPQDRQFILSSKKLLLSDSGFYLCAWRDPDPEAFFGQGTRLTVV.